This T cell receptor (beta chain) originates from a study of cytomegalovirus exposure and HLA in healthy donors. Whole-study context: Findings of an earlier analysis included around 100 million unique TCR beta sequences from 190 million or so T cells. Study results and caveats: Across all donors, roughly uniform sequencing depth was an assumption of the presence/absence analyses. An Asian-associated ancestry cluster reportedly showed fewer N-insertions than the approximately 630-donor mean in a later analysis.

V was trimmed by 0 bases and J by 6 bases, leaving 15 bases between them. This CDR3 is 15 amino acids long. Per the germline V gene, CDR1 is SGHDN and CDR2 is FVKESK. The PCR contained 60 Vbeta and 13 Jbeta primers. Measured with immunoSEQ multiplex PCR; TCRdb has only the in-frame clones, and not every one. The data show under 150,000 clones, around 82% seen once. Details on this clone: The target antigen is unknown.

The sequenced material came from PBMCs. The clonotype originates from a woman aged 40 to 55 in good health and CMV-seropositive. The chain carries TRBV14 and TRBJ2-7, with TRBD1 as a possible D gene (5 bases). The CDR3 spells CASSQDPGPLSEQYF. In DNA form, the CDR3 reads TGTGCCAGCAGCCAAGATCCAGGGCCCCTCTCCGAGCAGTACTTC. The entire variable domain, with the rest obtained from reference TRBV14 and TRBJ2-7, is as follows: EAGVTQFPSHSVIEKGQTVTLRCDPISGHDNLYWYRRVMGKEIKFLLHFVKESKQDESGMPNNRFLAERTGGTYSTLKVQPAELEDSGVYFCASSQDPGPLSEQYFGPGTRLTVT.